This TCR beta chain was sequenced for a study of T cell responses to AZD1222 COVID-19 vaccine. This table comes from immunoSEQ multiplex PCR, and its TCRdb copy is limited to in-frame clones, with some not included. The sample carries 150,000 to 200,000 clones, 93% recorded once. The length of the CDR3 is 17 residues. The junction had 7 bases not matched to a gene; V was cut back by 4 bases and J by 3 bases. The germline gives CDR1 SGHRS, CDR2 YFSETQ. The chain joins TRBV5-1 to TRBJ2-3; 14 positions match TRBD2. The receptor's source is an adult in good health. The starting material was peripheral blood, obtained on day 0 of AZD1222 vaccination. DNA of the CDR3: TGCGCCAGCAGCCTACGACTAGCGGGGGGGCCAACAGATACGCAGTATTTT. Translated, it gives CASSLRLAGGPTDTQYF.